The 24 T cell receptor beta chains listed next were all sequenced from one sample in a study of technical replicates of blood from a handful of donors. Assay: immunoSEQ multiplex PCR; the TCRdb copy retains only in-frame clones and omits some. The table has 95,000 or so clones, 95% seen once. Sequences were obtained from T cells isolated from PBMCs. The receptors originated from a human donor in good health.

The V call is TRBV11-1, the J call TRBJ1-3; 7 nucleotides line up with TRBD1. Germline loops: CDR1 SGHAT, CDR2 FQDESV (reference sequence). V dropped 0 bases and J dropped 0; count of bases not matched to a gene: 11. This CDR3 is 19 amino acids long. CDR3 in DNA: TGTGCCAGCAGCTTAGCCATGACCGTGGACAGGAGCTCTGGAAACACCATATATTTT. It translates to CASSLAMTVDRSSGNTIYF. The complete variable domain, with remaining parts taken from reference TRBV11-1 and TRBJ1-3, reads EAEVAQSPRYKITEKSQAVAFWCDPISGHATLYWYRQILGQGPELLVQFQDESVVDDSQLPKDRFSAERLKGVDSTLKIQPAELGDSAMYLCASSLAMTVDRSSGNTIYFGEGSWLTVV.

The chain joins TRBV9 to TRBJ2-3; D is possibly TRBD1 (6 bases). Trimming removed 4 bases at V and 6 bases at J, with 18 bases between. CDR1 and CDR2 (germline): SGDLS, YYNGEE. The length of the CDR3 is 15 residues. The CDR3 protein is CASSTWDTELDTQYF. CDR3 DNA sequence: TGTGCCAGCAGCACCTGGGACACGGAGTTGGATACGCAGTATTTT.

V gene TRBV5-1 combines with J gene TRBJ2-5; maybe TRBD2 (6 bases). The germline V gene encodes CDR1 SGHRS and CDR2 YFSETQ. This CDR3 comprises 13 residues. Trimming removed 6 bases from V and 3 bases from J, with 12 bases in between. CDR3 nucleotide sequence: TGCGCCAGCAAACTAGCCATAGAAGAGACCCAGTACTTC. As protein: CASKLAIEETQYF.

This chain links TRBV30 with TRBJ1-3; possibly TRBD1 for D (6 bases). Germline values: CDR1 GTSNPN, CDR2 SVGIG (reference sequence). This CDR3 has 17 amino acids. V was clipped by 4 bases and J by 1 base, with 20 bases between them. Here the CDR3 reads CAWKRRTEEASGNTIYF. The CDR3 DNA reads TGTGCCTGGAAGCGCCGGACAGAGGAAGCTTCTGGAAACACCATATATTTT.

The chain employs TRBV10-3 and TRBJ2-3; 9 bases are shared with TRBD2. Germline CDR1 reads ENHRY; CDR2 reads SYGVKD. The V segment lost 5 bases and the J segment 5 bases; nucleotides outside the gene matches: 5. CDR3 length equals 14 residues. The CDR3 coding sequence is TGTGCCATCAGTAATAGCGGGGGTAGAGATACGCAGTATTTT. Translated, it gives CAISNSGGRDTQYF.

The rearrangement links TRBV15 to TRBJ1-5; 8 bases agree with TRBD1. Germline V gives CDR1 LNHNV, CDR2 YYDKDF (reference sequence). The CDR3 runs to 14 residues. Trimming cost V 2 bases and J 11 bases; bases outside gene matches: 8. CDR3 residues: CATSRKTGEGTQHF. CDR3 DNA: TGTGCCACCAGCAGAAAGACAGGGGAAGGCACCCAGCATTTT.

This clone was observed a few times. The junction shows a germline mismatch at one end, possibly a read error. The V gene is TRBV30, the J gene TRBJ2-2; 10 bases line up with TRBD2. CDR1 and CDR2 (germline): GTSNPN, SVGIG (reference sequence). This CDR3 region has 17 residues. CDR3 sequence: CAWSDLAGAGNSGELFF. The DNA for the CDR3 is TGTGCCTGGAGCGATCTAGCGGGAGCCGGGAACTCCGGGGAGCTGTTTTTT.

This clone was seen a single time. The chain couples TRBV9 to TRBJ1-1, with 7 positions matching TRBD1. Germline V gene lookup returns CDR1 SGDLS and CDR2 YYNGEE. This CDR3 has 13 residues. Trimming cost V 0 bases and J 6 bases; bases outside gene matches: 2. CDR3 DNA sequence: TGTGCCAGCAGCGTAGGGGGGACAGCTGAAGCTTTCTTT. Amino acid sequence: CASSVGGTAEAFF.

The chain is built from TRBV5-4 and TRBJ2-7, with D unresolved. Germline CDR1 is SGHNT and CDR2 is YYREEE (reference sequence). The CDR3 length is 14 residues. V was trimmed by 4 bases and J by 4 bases, leaving 15 bases between them. The CDR3 loop is CASSPLNVGYEQYF. CDR3 nucleotide sequence: TGTGCCAGCAGCCCTTTGAACGTCGGGTACGAGCAGTACTTC.

This chain connects TRBV28 to TRBJ1-1; a possible D gene is TRBD1 (5 bases). V shed 2 bases and J shed 11 bases, with 9 bases lying between them. CDR1 is MDHEN and CDR2 is SYDVKM in the germline V gene. The CDR3 totals 11 residues. The CDR3 region is CASSLTPGAFF. CDR3 sequence (DNA): TGTGCCAGCAGTTTAACCCCAGGGGCTTTCTTT.

The gene calls are TRBV13 and TRBJ2-2; TRBD1 is a possible D gene (5 bases). CDR1 PRHDT and CDR2 FYEKMQ come from the germline V gene (reference sequence). The CDR3 runs to 14 residues. Trimming removed 2 bases at V and 1 base at J, with 5 bases between. In DNA, the CDR3 is TGTGCCAGCAGCTTACAGGGGAACACCGGGGAGCTGTTTTTT. Translation: CASSLQGNTGELFF.

The V gene is TRBV6-5, the J gene TRBJ2-7; a possible D gene is TRBD2 (7 bases). Germline V gives CDR1 MNHEY, CDR2 SVGAGI. Trimming stripped 8 bases from V and 0 bases from J, with 17 bases between. The CDR3 is 15 amino acids. The DNA of the CDR3 is TGTGCCAGCTCTAGGGGGGGCACTGGCTCCTACGAGCAGTACTTC. This encodes CASSRGGTGSYEQYF.

This clone was seen a single time. The rearrangement links TRBV25-1 to TRBJ2-1; 9 bases map to TRBD1. The CDR3 extends over 16 amino acids. Germline CDR1 reads MGHDK; CDR2 reads SYGVNS. The V gene end was trimmed by 9 bases and the J gene end by 6 bases; junction bases not matched to a gene: 15. DNA for the CDR3: TGTGCCAGAAACGACCCTTGGGGACAGGGTTGCAATGAGCAGTTCTTC. Protein product: CARNDPWGQGCNEQFF. Full variable domain (outside the CDR3, taken from reference TRBV25-1 and TRBJ2-1): EADIYQTPRYLVIGTGKKITLECSQTMGHDKMYWYQQDPGMELHLIHYSYGVNSTEKGDLSSESTVSRIRTEHFPLTLESARPSHTSQYLCARNDPWGQGCNEQFFGPGTRLTVL.

This chain uses TRBV11-2 with TRBJ1-1, with 10 nucleotides matching TRBD1. The CDR3 runs 12 residues. Germline loops: CDR1 SGHAT, CDR2 FQNNGV. V lost 3 bases, J lost 10 bases, and 2 bases stayed unmatched. The CDR3 spells CASSLGTGAAFF. DNA for the CDR3: TGTGCCAGCAGCTTGGGGACAGGGGCAGCTTTCTTT.

This chain uses TRBV4-1 with TRBJ2-5; D is perhaps TRBD2 (6 bases). Trimming left V 0 bases short and J 5 bases short, with 10 bases between. The CDR3 is 14 residues long. The V gene's germline CDR1 is MGHRA and CDR2 YSYEKL. The CDR3 region is CASSQELARETQYF. CDR3 DNA sequence: TGCGCCAGCAGCCAAGAACTAGCAAGGGAGACCCAGTACTTC.

About this clone: At one end, the junction sequence differs from germline, possibly due to a read error. J is TRBJ2-3 and V is TRBV7-7, with 8 bases matching TRBD2. Germline values: CDR1 SSHAT, CDR2 FNYEAQ (reference sequence). This CDR3 spans 14 amino acids. The CDR3 DNA reads TGTGCTAGCAGACAGCGGGGGCGCACAGATACGCAGTATTTT. As protein: CASRQRGRTDTQYF.

This chain links TRBV19 with TRBJ2-6, with TRBD1 as a possible D gene (6 bases). The germline V gene has CDR1 LNHDA and CDR2 SQIVND (reference sequence). This CDR3 comprises 15 residues. Deletions cut 5 bases from V and 1 base from J, with 9 bases between. Here the CDR3 DNA reads TGTGCCAGTAGTTTACAGGGATCTGGGGCCAACGTCCTGACTTTC. This codes for CASSLQGSGANVLTF.

The rearrangement uses TRBV14 and TRBJ2-7; 11 bases map to TRBD2. The CDR3 sequence is 15 residues long. V was pared by 4 bases and J by 7 bases, with 9 bases of the junction left unmatched. Germline V lookup: CDR1 SGHDN, CDR2 FVKESK. The CDR3 loop is CASSRLAGGPEEQYF. In nucleotides, the CDR3 is TGTGCCAGCAGCCGTTTAGCGGGAGGGCCGGAAGAGCAGTACTTC.

V gene TRBV4-2 combines with J gene TRBJ2-1; 8 nucleotides align to TRBD2. Trimming removed 0 bases from V and 4 bases from J; junction bases left unmatched: 5. This CDR3 is 16 amino acids long. Germline lookup yields CDR1 LGHNA and CDR2 YNFKEQ. The CDR3 reads CASSQETAGVYNEQFF. The CDR3, as DNA: TGTGCCAGCAGCCAAGAAACAGCGGGAGTATACAATGAGCAGTTCTTC.

This chain uses TRBV27 with TRBJ1-1; TRBD1 aligns across 7 bases. Germline CDR1 reads MNHEY; CDR2 reads SMNVEV (reference sequence). CDR3 length equals 14 residues. The ends lost 6 bases at V and 3 bases at J; junction bases unmatched: 7. The CDR3: CASRARDRHTEAFF. In DNA, the CDR3 is TGTGCCAGCAGAGCCCGGGACAGACACACTGAAGCTTTCTTT.

This chain joins TRBV27 and TRBJ1-1, with D maybe TRBD1 (6 bases). Germline values: CDR1 MNHEY, CDR2 SMNVEV (reference sequence). The CDR3 sequence is 14 residues long. V lost 6 bases to trimming and J lost 3 bases, with 14 bases between them. CDR3 in DNA: TGTGCCAGCAGCTATTTAGGGGGATACACTGAAGCTTTCTTT. Its translation is CASSYLGGYTEAFF.

This chain connects TRBV18 to TRBJ1-1, with D maybe TRBD1 (5 bases). CDR3 length: 14 amino acids. Trimming shortened V by 8 bases and J by 2 bases, and 15 bases separated the two germline ends. Per the germline V gene, CDR1 is KGHSH and CDR2 is LQKENI. In DNA, the CDR3 is TGTGCCAGCCGGGTGGCGGGGGGAAACACTGAAGCTTTCTTT. Translated, it gives CASRVAGGNTEAFF. Looking up the rest from reference TRBV18 and TRBJ1-1 gives the full variable domain: NAGVMQNPRHLVRRRGQEARLRCSPMKGHSHVYWYRQLPEEGLKFMVYLQKENIIDESGMPKERFSAEFPKEGPSILRIQQVVRGDSAAYFCASRVAGGNTEAFFGQGTRLTVV.

The rearrangement joins TRBV19 to TRBJ2-1, with 7 bases aligning to TRBD2. J was trimmed by 2 bases and V by 5 bases; bases with no gene match: 12. The germline gives CDR1 LNHDA, CDR2 SQIVND (reference sequence). The CDR3 spans 17 residues. The CDR3 nucleotides are TGTGCCAGTAGTTCTAGGTCAGGACTAGTCGCCTACAATGAGCAGTTCTTC. It yields the protein CASSSRSGLVAYNEQFF.

In this sample, this clone turned up a few times. This chain links TRBV10-1 with TRBJ1-2, with 11 bases that match TRBD1. The CDR3 consists of 13 residues. Germline CDR1 WNHNN, CDR2 SYGVQD (reference sequence). V shed 10 bases, J shed 6 bases, and the junction held 7 bases outside the gene matches. CDR3 DNA: TGCGCCACGACGGGACAGGGGGAGCATGGCTACACCTTC. Translation: CATTGQGEHGYTF.